The entry that follows covers one TCR beta chain sequence. V was shortened by 4 bases and J by 0 bases, with 12 bases between the two germline ends. Germline V CDR1 and CDR2: MNHEY, SVGAGI. CDR3 length: 15 amino acids. This sample was included in a study of identical twins. Template switching added a universal primer binding site, and final cDNA carried unique molecular identifiers. TCRdb ran MiXCR on the 5' RACE reads and lists one entry per CDR3 protein. The table records about 520,000 distinct CDR3 sequences, less than 25% of them present only once. The same data also contributed to another study, on T cells expressing NK-cell markers. This second report adds: Where a handful of donors were concerned, these clonotypes also led the CD3+CD56-NKG2C+ fraction.

The specimen sequenced was CD4+ T cells sorted from blood. This chain joins TRBV6-5 and TRBJ2-5; D is uncertain. The receptor was derived from a woman between 18 and 29 years old in good health. The CDR3 is CASSSLAGYQETQYF. The CDR3 DNA is TGTGCCAGCAGTTCCCTTGCTGGATACCAAGAGACCCAGTACTTC.